This T cell receptor (beta chain) was sequenced in a study of shared clonotypes between healthy human individuals. In germline, CDR1 is SEHNR, CDR2 FQNEAQ (reference sequence). Deletions cut 3 bases from V and 7 bases from J, with 6 bases between. This CDR3 is built from 11 residues. Libraries were prepared by immunoSEQ multiplex PCR; TCRdb keeps only in-frame clonotypes and omits some of them. In the table there are about 1.5 million clones, approximately 98% of which are singletons. V gene TRBV7-9 combines with J gene TRBJ1-2, with unresolved D. The specimen sequenced was naive CD4+ T cells sorted from blood. Noted subset: CD45RA+ positively selected. This clonotype was obtained from a man younger than 45 in good health. The CDR3 loop reads CASSFKVGYTF. CDR3 sequence (DNA): TGTGCCAGCAGCTTCAAGGTTGGCTACACCTTC.